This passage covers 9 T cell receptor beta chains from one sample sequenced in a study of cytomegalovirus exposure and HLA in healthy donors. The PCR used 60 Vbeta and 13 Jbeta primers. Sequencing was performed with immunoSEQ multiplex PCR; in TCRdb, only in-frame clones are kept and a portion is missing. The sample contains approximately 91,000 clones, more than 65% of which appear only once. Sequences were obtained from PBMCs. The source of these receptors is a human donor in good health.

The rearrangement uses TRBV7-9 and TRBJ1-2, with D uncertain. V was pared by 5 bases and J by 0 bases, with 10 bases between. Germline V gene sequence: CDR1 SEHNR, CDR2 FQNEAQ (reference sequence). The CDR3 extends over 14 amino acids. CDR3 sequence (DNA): TGTGCCAGCAGCCTAACTTCGACTAACTATGGCTACACCTTC. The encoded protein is CASSLTSTNYGYTF.

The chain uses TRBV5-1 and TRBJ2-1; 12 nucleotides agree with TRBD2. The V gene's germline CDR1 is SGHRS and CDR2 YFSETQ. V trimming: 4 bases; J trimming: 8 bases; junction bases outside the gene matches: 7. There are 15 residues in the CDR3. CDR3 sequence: CASSETSGSDHEQFF. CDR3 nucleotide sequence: TGCGCCAGCAGCGAGACTAGCGGGAGCGATCATGAGCAGTTCTTC.

CDR3 region: CASSKQGGNQPQHF. As DNA, the CDR3 is TGTGCCAGCAGCAAACAGGGGGGCAATCAGCCCCAGCATTTT. The chain combines TRBV9 with TRBJ1-5; 8 positions agree with TRBD1. The CDR3 runs 14 residues. Germline V CDR1 and CDR2: SGDLS, YYNGEE. Trimming cost V 4 bases and J 2 bases; bases outside gene matches: 2.

The CDR3 DNA is TGTGCCAGCAGCCCCAGGAAGTCCATGAACACTGAAGCTTTCTTT. It translates to CASSPRKSMNTEAFF. This sequence joins TRBV11-1 and TRBJ1-1; D unresolved. CDR3 length equals 15 residues. V was cut by 5 bases and J by 0 bases, with 13 bases left in between. Looked up from germline, CDR1 is SGHAT and CDR2 is FQDESV (reference sequence). The full variable domain, rest sourced from reference TRBV11-1 and TRBJ1-1, is EAEVAQSPRYKITEKSQAVAFWCDPISGHATLYWYRQILGQGPELLVQFQDESVVDDSQLPKDRFSAERLKGVDSTLKIQPAELGDSAMYLCASSPRKSMNTEAFFGQGTRLTVV.

CDR3 sequence (DNA): TGTGCCAGCAGCTTGGCAGTAGCGGGAGGAGAGACCCAGTACTTC. Amino acid sequence: CASSLAVAGGETQYF. The chain employs TRBV5-4 and TRBJ2-5, with TRBD2 identical over 10 bases. Germline V gene sequence: CDR1 SGHNT, CDR2 YYREEE (reference sequence). J was trimmed by 4 bases and V by 0 bases; bases with no gene match: 3. The CDR3 is 15 amino acids.

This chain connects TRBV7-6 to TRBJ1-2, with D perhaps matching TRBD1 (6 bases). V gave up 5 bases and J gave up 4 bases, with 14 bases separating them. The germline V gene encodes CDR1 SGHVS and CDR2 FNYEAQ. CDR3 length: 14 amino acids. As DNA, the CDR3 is TGTGCCAGCAGCCCTCGGGGGGGCGCCTATGGCTACACCTTC. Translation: CASSPRGGAYGYTF. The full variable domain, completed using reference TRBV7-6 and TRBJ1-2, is GAGVSQSPRYKVTKRGQDVALRCDPISGHVSLYWYRQALGQGPEFLTYFNYEAQQDKSGLPNDRFSAERPEGSISTLTIQRTEQRDSAMYRCASSPRGGAYGYTFGSGTRLTVV.

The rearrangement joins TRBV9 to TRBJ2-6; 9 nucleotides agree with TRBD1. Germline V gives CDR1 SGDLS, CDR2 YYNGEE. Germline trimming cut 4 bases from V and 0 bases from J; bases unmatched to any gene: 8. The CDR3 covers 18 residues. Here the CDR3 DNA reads TGTGCCAGCAGCCCCACCGGACAGGGGCTCTCTGGGGCCAACGTCCTGACTTTC. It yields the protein CASSPTGQGLSGANVLTF.

The CDR3 reads CASSRDFLNTEAFF. DNA of the CDR3: TGCGCCAGCAGCAGGGACTTTCTGAACACTGAAGCTTTCTTT. This chain uses TRBV5-1 with TRBJ1-1, with D perhaps matching TRBD1 (5 bases). The V gene lost 4 bases and the J gene lost 0 bases, with 10 bases spanning the gap. Germline CDR1 is SGHRS and CDR2 is YFSETQ. There are 14 residues in the CDR3.

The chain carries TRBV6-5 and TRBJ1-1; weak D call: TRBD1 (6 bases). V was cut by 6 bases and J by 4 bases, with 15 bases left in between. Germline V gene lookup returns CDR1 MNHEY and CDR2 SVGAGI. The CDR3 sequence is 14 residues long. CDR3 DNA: TGTGCCAGCAGACCTTACAGGGTAGGCACTGAAGCTTTCTTT. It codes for CASRPYRVGTEAFF.